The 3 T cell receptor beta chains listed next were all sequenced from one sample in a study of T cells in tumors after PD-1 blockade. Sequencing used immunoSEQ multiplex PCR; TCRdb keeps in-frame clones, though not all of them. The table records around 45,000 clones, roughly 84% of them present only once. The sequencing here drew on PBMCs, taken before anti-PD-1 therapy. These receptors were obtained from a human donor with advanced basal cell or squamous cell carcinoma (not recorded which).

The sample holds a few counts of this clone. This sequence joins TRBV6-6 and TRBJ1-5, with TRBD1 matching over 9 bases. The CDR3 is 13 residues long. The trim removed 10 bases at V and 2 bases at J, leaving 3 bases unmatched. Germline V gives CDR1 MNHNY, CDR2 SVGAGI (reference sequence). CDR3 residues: CAIWTGGNQPQHF. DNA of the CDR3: TGTGCCATCTGGACAGGGGGCAATCAGCCCCAGCATTTT.

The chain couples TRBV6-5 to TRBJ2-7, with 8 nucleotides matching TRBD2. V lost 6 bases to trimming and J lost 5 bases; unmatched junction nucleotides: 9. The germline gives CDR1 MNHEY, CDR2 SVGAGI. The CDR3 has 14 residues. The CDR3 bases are TGTGCCAGCAGAGTGAGCGGGAGCCCCCACGAGCAGTACTTC. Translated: CASRVSGSPHEQYF.

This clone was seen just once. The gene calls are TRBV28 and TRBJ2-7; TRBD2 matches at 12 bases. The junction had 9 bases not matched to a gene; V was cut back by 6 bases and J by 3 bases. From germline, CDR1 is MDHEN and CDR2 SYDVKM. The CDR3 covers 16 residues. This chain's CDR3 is CASRPRTSGNLYEQYF. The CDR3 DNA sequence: TGTGCCAGCAGACCGAGGACTAGCGGGAATCTCTACGAGCAGTACTTC. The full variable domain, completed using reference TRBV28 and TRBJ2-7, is DVKVTQSSRYLVKRTGEKVFLECVQDMDHENMFWYRQDPGLGLRLIYFSYDVKMKEKGDIPEGYSVSREKKERFSLILESASTNQTSMYLCASRPRTSGNLYEQYFGPGTRLTVT.